This record concerns one TCR beta chain sequence. This record belongs to a study of blood T cell repertoires in COVID-19. Overall study context: T cells, B-cell-depleted T cells, or PBMCs supplied cDNA or gDNA.

V lost 0 bases and J 11 bases, leaving 13 bases between the germline ends. This CDR3 is built from 13 residues. Per germline, CDR1 LNHDA and CDR2 SQIVND (reference sequence). Profiling relied on immunoSEQ multiplex PCR, and the TCRdb table lists in-frame clones only, not all of them. The top ten hold 1% to 1.5% of the sample, which has 70,000 to 100,000 clones, 80% to 90% seen once. The sample was peripheral blood. The TCR comes from a man older than 75 with active or convalescent COVID-19. This chain uses TRBV19 with TRBJ1-1, with a tentative D call TRBD1 (6 bases). The DNA for the CDR3 is TGTGCCAGTAGTATAGATCGGACAGCCCGCGCTTTCTTT. Translation: CASSIDRTARAFF. Full variable domain (remainder filled in from reference TRBV19 and TRBJ1-1): DGGITQSPKYLFRKEGQNVTLSCEQNLNHDAMYWYRQDPGQGLRLIYYSQIVNDFQKGDIAEGYSVSREKKESFPLTVTSAQKNPTAFYLCASSIDRTARAFFGQGTRLTVV.